The 15 T cell receptor beta chains listed next were all sequenced from one sample in a study of post-analysis software for immune sequencing data (dated by TCRdb to between 2014 and 2017). Points the paper makes about the study in general: Patients showed significantly higher frequencies than controls for a few TRBV segments, among them TRBV5-6, TRBV5-1 and TRBV20-1.

Their recognized antigens are unknown. Libraries came from PCR. The data were produced on an Illumina HiSeq 2500. To reduce PCR and sequencing biases, unique molecular identifiers were built into the TCR beta cDNA libraries. TCRdb redid the processing of the public reads, applying fastp at Q25 and MiXCR, and retained in-frame beta chains. When rows share a CDR3 protein, they turn into one entry using the most common DNA and genes. For this sample there are 650,000 to 850,000 distinct CDR3 sequences; roughly 50% appear just once. Jointly, the top ten make up 4.9% of the sample. The sample consisted of blood. The receptors here all came from a girl aged 10 to 17 with multiple sclerosis.

This clonotype was seen repeatedly, ten times or more. This sequence joins TRBV7-9 and TRBJ2-7; D perhaps matches TRBD1 (6 bases). The CDR3 totals 13 residues. Per germline, CDR1 SEHNR and CDR2 FQNEAQ (reference sequence). Trimming removed 1 base from V and 4 bases from J, with 8 bases in between. For the CDR3, the DNA is TGTGCCAGCAGCTTAGGGACAGAATACGAGCAGTACTTC. Translation: CASSLGTEYEQYF.

The V call is TRBV20-1, the J call TRBJ1-4, with a tentative D call TRBD1 (5 bases). The CDR3 length is 11 residues. Between the trimmed V and J ends, which lost 0 bases and 16 bases, there was a span of 12 bases. Germline CDR1 reads DFQATT; CDR2 reads SNEGSKA (reference sequence). The CDR3 reads CSARDEGTGFF. The CDR3, as DNA: TGCAGTGCTAGAGATGAGGGGACGGGGTTTTTT.

This chain joins TRBV9 and TRBJ2-3; D call uncertain. Germline loops: CDR1 SGDLS, CDR2 YYNGEE. This CDR3 spans 15 amino acids. V lost 1 base to trimming and J lost 5 bases, with 14 bases between them. CDR3 sequence: CASSVMGPSRDTQYF. The CDR3 DNA is TGTGCCAGCAGCGTAATGGGTCCCTCCAGAGATACGCAGTATTTT.

This sequence joins TRBV10-3 and TRBJ2-5, with 11 bases fitting TRBD2. Near its end, the DNA agrees better with TRBJ2-7, so the J call may be wrong. Germline CDR1 is ENHRY and CDR2 is SYGVKD. The CDR3 extends over 14 amino acids. The CDR3 bases are TGTGCCATCTCTAGCGGGAGGCCGGTAGACGAGCAGTACTTC. Its protein is CAISSGRPVDEQYF.

This clonotype was seen a few times. The genes are TRBV6-2 or TRBV6-3 and TRBJ2-4, with 9 bases lining up with TRBD1. This CDR3 spans 19 amino acids. Trimming at V came to 7 bases and at J to 3 bases, leaving 19 bases not matched to a gene. Germline loops: CDR1 MNHEY, CDR2 SVGEGT. The CDR3, as DNA: TGTGCCAGCACTGGAATGGGACAGGGCGGATTATTAGGCAAAAACATTCAGTACTTC. It codes for CASTGMGQGGLLGKNIQYF.

The chain employs TRBV7-9 and TRBJ1-1; D remains unclear. Germline V CDR1 and CDR2: SEHNR, FQNEAQ (reference sequence). This CDR3 comprises 13 residues. V lost 5 bases and J 4 bases, leaving 11 bases between the germline ends. The CDR3 spells CASSTQPGTEAFF. The CDR3 DNA reads TGTGCCAGCAGCACCCAGCCGGGCACTGAAGCTTTCTTT.

This clonotype was counted between two and nine times. V is TRBV30 and J is TRBJ2-1, with TRBD1 matching over 7 bases. Germline lookup yields CDR1 GTSNPN and CDR2 SVGIG (reference sequence). V shed 2 bases and J 4 bases; nucleotides not matched to a gene: 5. The CDR3 sequence is 14 residues long. The CDR3, as DNA: TGTGCCTGGAGTTCCCGGACAGGTTACAATGAGCAGTTCTTC. Its protein is CAWSSRTGYNEQFF.

This clonotype has more than one count but fewer than ten. The V gene is TRBV29-1, the J gene TRBJ2-7; D gene ambiguous. The germline CDR1 and CDR2 sequences are SQVTM and ANQGSEA. The CDR3 runs to 12 residues. The germline V and J ends were trimmed by 4 bases and 0 bases, with 7 bases remaining between them. The CDR3 bases are TGCAGCGTTGTTTGGGCCTCCTACGAGCAGTACTTC. This translates into CSVVWASYEQYF.

The rearrangement joins TRBV12-3 or TRBV12-4 to TRBJ2-6, with TRBD2 matching 16 bases. Losses at the gene ends were 6 bases for V and 0 bases for J; bases not matched to a gene: 17. CDR3 length equals 23 residues. The CDR3 reads CASRETGLGLAGGSSSGANVLTF. In nucleotides, the CDR3 is TGTGCCAGCAGGGAGACAGGGCTGGGACTAGCGGGAGGGTCGAGCTCTGGGGCCAACGTCCTGACTTTC.

The sample holds one count of this clonotype. The chain links TRBV7-9 to TRBJ2-1; TRBD2 aligns across 7 bases. Looked up from germline, CDR1 is SEHNR and CDR2 is FQNEAQ (reference sequence). J was trimmed by 7 bases and V by 5 bases; bases with no gene match: 14. This CDR3 contains 16 residues. As DNA, the CDR3 is TGTGCCAGCAGCGCCTCTCTGGCGGGAGTCAGGAATGAGCAGTTCTTC. It codes for CASSASLAGVRNEQFF.

The chain combines TRBV11-3 with TRBJ2-3; D is uncertain. This CDR3 region has 13 residues. Trimming stripped 5 bases from V and 0 bases from J, with 6 bases between. The germline CDR1 and CDR2 sequences are SGHNT and YENEEA. This chain's CDR3 is CASSQFSTDTQYF. CDR3 DNA sequence: TGTGCCAGCAGCCAGTTTAGCACAGATACGCAGTATTTT.

This clonotype was counted only a few times. The chain has TRBV5-1 and TRBJ1-2; 12 positions match TRBD1. The length of the CDR3 is 17 residues. Trimming took 4 bases from V and 4 from J; bases not matched to a gene: 11. Germline V lookup: CDR1 SGHRS, CDR2 YFSETQ. The chain's CDR3 is CASSTINPGQGAYGYTF. The CDR3 region has the DNA TGCGCCAGCAGCACCATCAACCCGGGACAGGGGGCCTATGGCTACACCTTC.

The chain employs TRBV7-2 and TRBJ2-1; 7 bases are shared with TRBD2. Trimming took 6 bases from V and 7 from J; bases not matched to a gene: 12. This CDR3 contains 15 residues. The V gene's germline CDR1 is SGHTA and CDR2 FQGNSA. CDR3 nucleotides: TGTACCAGCAGGGCGCCGGGACTACTACGGAATGAGCAGTTCTTC. As protein: CTSRAPGLLRNEQFF.

This rearrangement joins TRBV2 to TRBJ2-1; possibly TRBD2 for D (6 bases). The CDR3 is made up of 19 amino acids. Deletions cut 3 bases from V and 3 bases from J, with 24 bases between. Germline V gene lookup returns CDR1 SNHLY and CDR2 FYNNEI. CDR3 DNA: TGTGCCAGCAGTGAGTTTGGGCTAGCGAGTAACTACATCTACAATGAGCAGTTCTTC. It codes for CASSEFGLASNYIYNEQFF. Looking up the rest from reference TRBV2 and TRBJ2-1 gives the full variable domain: EPEVTQTPSHQVTQMGQEVILRCVPISNHLYFYWYRQILGQKVEFLVSFYNNEISEKSEIFDDQFSVERPDGSNFTLKIRSTKLEDSAMYFCASSEFGLASNYIYNEQFFGPGTRLTVL.

This clonotype was seen a handful of times. The chain combines TRBV11-3 with TRBJ2-3; 7 nucleotides match TRBD1. Germline V lookup: CDR1 SGHNT, CDR2 YENEEA. The CDR3 extends over 13 amino acids. Unmatched junction bases numbered 3, after V lost 5 bases and J lost 4 bases. CDR3 residues: CASSTGTADTQYF. Written as DNA, the CDR3 is TGTGCCAGCAGCACAGGGACAGCAGATACGCAGTATTTT. Complete variable domain (other parts from reference TRBV11-3 and TRBJ2-3): EAGVVQSPRYKIIEKKQPVAFWCNPISGHNTLYWYLQNLGQGPELLIRYENEEAVDDSQLPKDRFSAERLKGVDSTLKIQPAELGDSAVYLCASSTGTADTQYFGPGTRLTVL.